Listed below are T cell receptor beta chains from one sample, sequenced in a study of human T cells and chemical hapten exposure. A single record per CDR3 protein comes from TCRdb applying MiXCR to the RACE reads. The repertoire holds about 190,000 distinct CDR3 sequences, with around 25% as singletons. The input for sequencing was whole blood, taken in connection with sensitization to the hapten diphenylcyclopropenone (DPC). These receptors were obtained from a woman aged 40 to 50 with alopecia areata. Some clones in this sample may be carry-over from other donors' samples. Both conserved end residues are part of each CDR3. A D gene is named only where the DNA matches it firmly. Not every row has a clone size; where given, it reads once, few, many or a size class.

v_gene	j_gene	abundance	d_gene	CDR3aa	CDR3nt
TRBV6-2/TRBV6-3	TRBJ1-4	NA	TRBD1	CASSGQGIGATNEKLFF	TGTGCCAGCAGTGGACAGGGAATCGGCGCAACTAATGAAAAACTGTTTTTT
TRBV12-3/TRBV12-4	TRBJ2-2	NA	NA	CASSLAGSAGGELFF	TGTGCCAGCAGTTTAGCGGGTAGTGCCGGAGGGGAGCTGTTTTTT
TRBV9	TRBJ2-2	NA	NA	CASSVGVRSGNTGELFF	TGTGCCAGCAGCGTTGGTGTACGGAGCGGGAACACCGGGGAGCTGTTTTTT
TRBV7-9	TRBJ2-3	NA	NA	CASSLQTQSTDTQYF	TGTGCCAGCAGCTTACAGACGCAGAGCACAGATACGCAGTATTTT
TRBV29-1	TRBJ1-1	NA	NA	CSGGKTFF	TGCAGCGGGGGCAAGACTTTCTTT
TRBV7-9	TRBJ2-5	few	TRBD1	CASRQGAGETQYF	TGTGCCAGCAGACAGGGGGCTGGAGAGACCCAGTACTTC
TRBV29-1	TRBJ2-3	NA	NA	CSVEGAARRGTDTQYF	TGCAGCGTTGAGGGGGCAGCTCGCCGGGGAACAGATACGCAGTATTTT
TRBV29-1	TRBJ2-3	few	NA	CSAPEGAGRTDTQYF	TGCAGCGCTCCCGAGGGAGCGGGCCGCACAGATACGCAGTATTTT
TRBV10-3	TRBJ1-1	few	NA	CAISYGGRDTEAFF	TGTGCCATCAGTTATGGAGGGAGGGACACTGAAGCTTTCTTT
TRBV4-2	TRBJ2-3	few	NA	CASSHSAARGQYF	TGTGCCAGCAGCCATTCAGCGGCCAGAGGGCAGTATTTT
TRBV21-1	TRBJ2-3	NA	NA	CASRTTGRYTQYF	TGTGCCAGTAGAACCACAGGACGGTATACGCAGTATTTT